Below are 10 T cell receptor beta chains sequenced from a single sample in a study of CD8+CD57+ T cells in acquired aplastic anemia. The template used for profiling TCR beta VDJ and CDR3 was genomic DNA. Via MiXCR, TCRdb re-called the reads, giving one row per CDR3 protein. Altogether 250,000 to 350,000 distinct CDR3 sequences are present, 50% to 70% being singletons, with the ten largest covering 7.5% to 9%. Sequenced input: sorted CD4+, CD8+, or CD8+CD57+ T cells (not recorded which) from PBMCs. These receptors were collected from a human donor with severe aplastic anemia or a healthy control (not recorded which).

The chain is built from TRBV9 and TRBJ1-6; TRBD1 matches 7 bases. CDR3 length: 16 residues. V dropped 2 bases and J dropped 9; count of bases not matched to a gene: 11. Germline V lookup: CDR1 SGDLS, CDR2 YYNGEE. The CDR3 loop is CASSVAGQPSGSPLHF. The CDR3 region has the DNA TGTGCCAGCAGCGTTGCGGGACAGCCCTCTGGTTCACCCCTCCACTTT.

This clonotype was counted many times. The chain employs TRBV6-4 and TRBJ2-1; 8 positions agree with TRBD2. Germline-derived CDR1 and CDR2 are MRHNA and SNTAGT. The CDR3 extends over 13 amino acids. The V segment lost 6 bases and the J segment 15 bases; nucleotides outside the gene matches: 13. CDR3 bases: TGTGCCAGCAGGGACATCGCGGGGGGATCTTGGTTCTTC. Encoded protein: CASRDIAGGSWFF.

Points on this clonotype: This likely comes from a read error, as the CDR3 has no conserved phenylalanine or tryptophan at its end. The DNA is omitted, as the CDR3 cannot be located on it reliably, and the CDR3 follows TCRdb's listing. The gene calls are TRBV5-4 and TRBJ2-5. The CDR3 spans 8 residues, counting both ends. Germline lookup yields CDR1 SGHNT and CDR2 YYREEE (reference sequence). CDR3 sequence reads: CASSSLTG.

This rearrangement joins TRBV7-6 to TRBJ1-5; D is uncertain. V was trimmed by 1 base and J by 14 bases, leaving 15 bases between them. The length of the CDR3 is 13 residues. CDR1 SGHVS and CDR2 FNYEAQ come from the germline V gene. DNA of the CDR3: TGTGCCAGCAGCTTAGGACCTCGCGCCTCCGAGCATTTT. Translated: CASSLGPRASEHF.

Concerning this clonotype itself: Lacking the conserved final phenylalanine or tryptophan, this CDR3 likely reflects a read error. The chain employs TRBV14 and TRBJ1-6; D remains unclear. Trimming shortened V by 4 bases and J by 6 bases, and 7 bases separated the two germline ends. The germline CDR1 and CDR2 sequences are SGHDN and FVKESK. The CDR3 consists of 13 residues. CDR3 residues: CASSPFPNSPLHC. In nucleotides, the CDR3 is TGTGCCAGCAGCCCTTTTCCTAATTCACCCCTCCACTGT.

Many counts were recorded for this clonotype. The chain combines TRBV9 with TRBJ2-3, with D unclear. The germline V gene encodes CDR1 SGDLS and CDR2 YYNGEE. Deletions cut 3 bases from V and 2 bases from J, with 7 bases between. The CDR3 is 13 residues long. For the CDR3, the DNA is TGTGCCAGCAGCGCCAGGCCCACAGATACGCAGTATTTT. Its protein is CASSARPTDTQYF.

The rearrangement joins TRBV10-3 to TRBJ1-5, with 8 bases fitting TRBD1. Germline V CDR1 and CDR2: ENHRY, SYGVKD. The trim removed 3 bases at V and 0 bases at J, leaving 4 bases unmatched. The CDR3 extends over 16 amino acids. Written as DNA, the CDR3 is TGTGCCATCAGTGACGGGGACAGGTTTAGCAATCAGCCCCAGCATTTT. Translated, it gives CAISDGDRFSNQPQHF.

V usage is TRBV10-3 and J usage is TRBJ1-2; D gene unclear. The V and J ends lost 0 bases and 8 bases respectively, with 10 bases between them. Germline CDR1 reads ENHRY; CDR2 reads SYGVKD. CDR3 size: 13 residues. The CDR3 DNA follows: TGTGCCATCAGTGAGTCTGGACGCGACGGCTACACCTTC. It encodes CAISESGRDGYTF.

The chain combines TRBV10-1 with TRBJ2-6, with 7 nucleotides matching TRBD1. This CDR3 contains 19 residues. Per germline, CDR1 WNHNN and CDR2 SYGVQD (reference sequence). The V segment lost 0 bases and the J segment 2 bases; nucleotides outside the gene matches: 10. The CDR3 sequence: CASSESWPTGKTGANVLTF. The CDR3 DNA reads as TGCGCCAGCAGTGAGTCATGGCCGACAGGGAAGACTGGGGCCAACGTCCTGACTTTC.

This chain connects TRBV11-2 to TRBJ2-3; TRBD2 matches at 10 bases. Trimming took 5 bases from V and 3 from J; bases not matched to a gene: 8. CDR1 is SGHAT, CDR2 FQNNGV, per germline. The CDR3 sequence is 16 residues long. The chain's CDR3 is CASSMGLALGTDTQYF. For the CDR3, the DNA is TGTGCCAGCAGCATGGGACTAGCGCTCGGGACAGATACGCAGTATTTT.